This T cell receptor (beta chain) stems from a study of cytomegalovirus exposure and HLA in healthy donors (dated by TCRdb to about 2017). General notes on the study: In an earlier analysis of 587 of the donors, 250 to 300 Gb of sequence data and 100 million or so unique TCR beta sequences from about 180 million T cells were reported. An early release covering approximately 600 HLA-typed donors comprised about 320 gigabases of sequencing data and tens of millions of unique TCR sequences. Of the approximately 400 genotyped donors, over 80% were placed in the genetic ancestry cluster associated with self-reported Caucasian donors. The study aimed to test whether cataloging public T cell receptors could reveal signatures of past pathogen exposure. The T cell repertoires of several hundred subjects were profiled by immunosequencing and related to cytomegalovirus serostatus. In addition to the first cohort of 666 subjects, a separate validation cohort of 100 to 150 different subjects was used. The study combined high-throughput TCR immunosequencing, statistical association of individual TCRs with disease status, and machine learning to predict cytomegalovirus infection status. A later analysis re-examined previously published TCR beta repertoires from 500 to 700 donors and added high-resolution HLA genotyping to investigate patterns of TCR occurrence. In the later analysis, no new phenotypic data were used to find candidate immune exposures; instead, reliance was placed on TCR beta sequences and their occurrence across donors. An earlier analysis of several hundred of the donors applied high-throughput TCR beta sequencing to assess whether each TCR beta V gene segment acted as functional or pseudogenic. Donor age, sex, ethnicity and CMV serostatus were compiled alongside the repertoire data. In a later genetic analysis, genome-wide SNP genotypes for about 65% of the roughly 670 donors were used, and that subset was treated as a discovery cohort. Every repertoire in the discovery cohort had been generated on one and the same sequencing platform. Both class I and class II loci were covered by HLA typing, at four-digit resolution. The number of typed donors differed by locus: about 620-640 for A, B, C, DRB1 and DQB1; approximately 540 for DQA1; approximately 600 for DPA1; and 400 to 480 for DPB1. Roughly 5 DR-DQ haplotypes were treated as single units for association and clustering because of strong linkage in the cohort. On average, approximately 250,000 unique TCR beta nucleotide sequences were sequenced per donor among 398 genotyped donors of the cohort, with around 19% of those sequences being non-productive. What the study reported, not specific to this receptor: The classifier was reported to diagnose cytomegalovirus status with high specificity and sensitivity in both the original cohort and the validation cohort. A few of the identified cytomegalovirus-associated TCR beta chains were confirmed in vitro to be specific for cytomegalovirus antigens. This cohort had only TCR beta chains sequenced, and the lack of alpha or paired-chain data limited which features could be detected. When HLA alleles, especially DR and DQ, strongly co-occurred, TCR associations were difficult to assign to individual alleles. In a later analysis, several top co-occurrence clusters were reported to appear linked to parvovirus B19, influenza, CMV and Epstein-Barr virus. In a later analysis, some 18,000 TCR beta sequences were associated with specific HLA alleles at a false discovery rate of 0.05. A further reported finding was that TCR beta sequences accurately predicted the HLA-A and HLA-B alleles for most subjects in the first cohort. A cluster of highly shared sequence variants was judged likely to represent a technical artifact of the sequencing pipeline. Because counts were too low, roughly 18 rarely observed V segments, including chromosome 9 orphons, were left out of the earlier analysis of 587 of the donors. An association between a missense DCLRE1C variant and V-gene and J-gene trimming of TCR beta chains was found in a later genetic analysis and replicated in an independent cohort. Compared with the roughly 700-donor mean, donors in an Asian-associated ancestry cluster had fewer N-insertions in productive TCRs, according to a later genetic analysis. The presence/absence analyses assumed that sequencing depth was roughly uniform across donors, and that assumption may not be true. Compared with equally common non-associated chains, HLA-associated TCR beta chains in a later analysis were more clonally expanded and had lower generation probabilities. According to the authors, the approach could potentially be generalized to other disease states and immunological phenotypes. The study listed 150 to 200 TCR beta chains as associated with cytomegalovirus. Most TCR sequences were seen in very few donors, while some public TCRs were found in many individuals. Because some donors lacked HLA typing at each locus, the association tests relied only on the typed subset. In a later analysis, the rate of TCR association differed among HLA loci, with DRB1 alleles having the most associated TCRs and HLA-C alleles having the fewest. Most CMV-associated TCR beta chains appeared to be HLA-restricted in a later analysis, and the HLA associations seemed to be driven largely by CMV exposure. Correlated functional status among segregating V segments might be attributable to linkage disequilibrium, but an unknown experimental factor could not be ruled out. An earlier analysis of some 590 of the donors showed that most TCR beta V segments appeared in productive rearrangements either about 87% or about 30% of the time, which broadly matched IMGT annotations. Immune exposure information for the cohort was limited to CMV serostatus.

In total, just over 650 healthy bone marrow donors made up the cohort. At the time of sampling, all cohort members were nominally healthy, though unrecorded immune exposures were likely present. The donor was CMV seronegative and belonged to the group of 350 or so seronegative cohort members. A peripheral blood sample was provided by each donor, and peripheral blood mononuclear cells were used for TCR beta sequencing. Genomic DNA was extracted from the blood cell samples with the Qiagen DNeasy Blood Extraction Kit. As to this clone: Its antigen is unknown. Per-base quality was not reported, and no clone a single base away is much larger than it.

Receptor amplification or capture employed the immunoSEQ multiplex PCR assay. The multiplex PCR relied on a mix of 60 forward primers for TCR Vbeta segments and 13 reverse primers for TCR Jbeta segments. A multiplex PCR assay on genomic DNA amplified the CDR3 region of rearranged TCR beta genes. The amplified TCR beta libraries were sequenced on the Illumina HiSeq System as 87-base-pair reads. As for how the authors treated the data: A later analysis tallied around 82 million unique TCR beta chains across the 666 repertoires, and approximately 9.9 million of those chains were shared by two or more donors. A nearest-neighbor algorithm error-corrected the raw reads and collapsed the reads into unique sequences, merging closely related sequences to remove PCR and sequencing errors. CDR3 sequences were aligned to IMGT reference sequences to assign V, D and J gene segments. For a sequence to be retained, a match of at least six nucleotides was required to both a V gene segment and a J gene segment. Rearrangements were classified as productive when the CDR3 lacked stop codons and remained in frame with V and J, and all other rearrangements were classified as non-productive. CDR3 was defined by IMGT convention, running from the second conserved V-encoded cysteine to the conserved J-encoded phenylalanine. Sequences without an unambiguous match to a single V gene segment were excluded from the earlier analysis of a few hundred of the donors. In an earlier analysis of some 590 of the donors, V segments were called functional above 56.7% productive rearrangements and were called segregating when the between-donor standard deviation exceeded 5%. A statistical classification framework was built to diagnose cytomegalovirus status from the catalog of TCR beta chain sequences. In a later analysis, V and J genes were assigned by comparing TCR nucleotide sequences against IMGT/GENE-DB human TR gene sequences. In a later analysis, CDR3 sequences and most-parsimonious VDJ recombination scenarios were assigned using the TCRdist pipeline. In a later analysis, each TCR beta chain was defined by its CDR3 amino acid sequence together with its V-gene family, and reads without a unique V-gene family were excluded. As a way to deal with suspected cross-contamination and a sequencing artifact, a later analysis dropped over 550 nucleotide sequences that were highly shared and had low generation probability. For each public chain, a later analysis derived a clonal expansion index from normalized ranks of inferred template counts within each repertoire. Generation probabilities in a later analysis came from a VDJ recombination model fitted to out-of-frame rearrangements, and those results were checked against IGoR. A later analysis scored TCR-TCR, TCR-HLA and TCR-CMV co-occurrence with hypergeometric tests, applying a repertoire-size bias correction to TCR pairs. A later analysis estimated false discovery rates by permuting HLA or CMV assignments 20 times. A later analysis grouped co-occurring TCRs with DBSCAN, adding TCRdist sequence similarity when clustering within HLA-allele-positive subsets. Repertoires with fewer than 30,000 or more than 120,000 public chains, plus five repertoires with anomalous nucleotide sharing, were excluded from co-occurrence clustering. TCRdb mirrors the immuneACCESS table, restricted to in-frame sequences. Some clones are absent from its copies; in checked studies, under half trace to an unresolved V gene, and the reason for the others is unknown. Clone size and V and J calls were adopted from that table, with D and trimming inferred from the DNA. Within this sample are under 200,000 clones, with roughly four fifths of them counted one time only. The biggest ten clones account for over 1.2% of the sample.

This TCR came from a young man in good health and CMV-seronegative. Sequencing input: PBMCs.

The CDR3 region reads CASSLAGTGPDTQYF. Here is the DNA: TGTGCCAGCAGCCTAGCCGGGACAGGGCCAGATACGCAGTATTTT. The rearrangement combines TRBV6-5 with TRBJ2-3; 9 bases in between match TRBD1. Germline trimming: 6 bases from V, 4 bases from J; junction bases outside gene matches: 8. From its cysteine to its phenylalanine, the CDR3 spans 15 amino acids. Only CDR3 DNA is held: 45 bases, read in frame from base 1. CDR1 and CDR2 are read off the germline V gene as MNHEY and SVGAGI.